This T cell receptor (beta chain) was obtained from a study of T-cell reconstitution after alpha-beta-depleted transplantation in children. The trim removed 8 bases at V and 3 bases at J, leaving 4 bases unmatched. The CDR3 totals 14 residues. CDR1 and CDR2 from the germline V gene are MGHDK and SYGVNS. As concerns this clonotype: Its target is not known.

Overall study results and limits: High day-60 TCRbeta diversity in some patients came from surviving recipient T cells and thymic progenitors. When one year had passed after transplant, most T-cell counts and diversity came from newly produced T cells. After transplant, at about two months, alpha-beta T cells were reportedly derived from several hundred expanded graft clones.

It was with unique molecular identifiers that the TCRbeta library was prepared. Using its own MiXCR run on the PCR reads, TCRdb lists one record per CDR3 protein. This table has about 600,000 distinct CDR3 sequences, 23% appearing once. The V call is TRBV25-1, the J call TRBJ2-6; TRBD2 agrees at 7 bases. The clonotype originates from a boy younger than two who had a stem cell transplant for acute myeloid leukemia, so the T cells may come from the graft donor. This specimen consisted of PBMCs, mostly from graft donor cells, obtained 360 days after TCRalphabeta/CD19-depleted stem cell transplant. As DNA, the CDR3 is TGTGCCAGCCAAGGGGAGGGTGGGGCCAACGTCCTGACTTTC. Protein product: CASQGEGGANVLTF. Full variable domain (rest looked up from reference TRBV25-1 and TRBJ2-6): EADIYQTPRYLVIGTGKKITLECSQTMGHDKMYWYQQDPGMELHLIHYSYGVNSTEKGDLSSESTVSRIRTEHFPLTLESARPSHTSQYLCASQGEGGANVLTFGAGSRLTVL.